This T cell receptor beta chain was observed in a study of CD8 T cells in Susac syndrome. Overall study findings and caveats: The authors acknowledged that their TCR sequencing and HLA analysis involved a relatively small number of individuals.

Negative isolation yielded the CD8+ and CD4+ T cells, while FACS enriched the TEMRA cells. Reverse transcription used roughly 0.45 to 1 ug RNA and random hexamers. With immunoSEQ multiplex PCR, TCR beta CDR3 was amplified across 54 Vbeta and 13 Jbeta. MiXCR was run by TCRdb on the immunoSEQ multiplex PCR reads, yielding one entry per CDR3 protein. The table lists approximately 200,000 distinct CDR3 sequences, 95% of them singletons. With regard to this clonotype: Its specificity is not known.

Trimming stripped 1 base from V and 7 bases from J, with 16 bases between. Germline V CDR1 and CDR2: LGHDT, YNNKEL (reference sequence). This CDR3 has 15 residues. The V gene is TRBV3-1, the J gene TRBJ1-2; tentative D call: TRBD1 (5 bases). The sequence derives from a human donor with multiple sclerosis. Sequenced sample: CD4+ T cells from PBMCs. DNA for the CDR3: TGTGCCAGCAGCCAAGCCCCCGGGACCGGACCTGGCTACACCTTC. Translation: CASSQAPGTGPGYTF.